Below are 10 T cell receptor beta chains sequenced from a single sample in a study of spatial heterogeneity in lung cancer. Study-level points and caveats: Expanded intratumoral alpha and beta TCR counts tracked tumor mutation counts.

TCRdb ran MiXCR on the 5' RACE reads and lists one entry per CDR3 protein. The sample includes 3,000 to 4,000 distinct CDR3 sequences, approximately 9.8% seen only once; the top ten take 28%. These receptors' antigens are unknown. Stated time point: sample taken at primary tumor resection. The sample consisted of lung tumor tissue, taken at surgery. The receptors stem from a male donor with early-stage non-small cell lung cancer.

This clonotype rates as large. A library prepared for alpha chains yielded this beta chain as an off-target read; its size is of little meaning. The CDR3 loop reads CASSPGTGRYEQYF. CDR3 coding DNA: TGTGCCAGCAGTCCCGGGACAGGGCGTTACGAGCAGTACTTC. The chain recombines TRBV6-5 with TRBJ2-7; TRBD1 aligns across 9 bases. In germline, CDR1 is MNHEY, CDR2 SVGAGI. J gave up 4 bases and V 5 bases, and 6 bases lay outside the gene matches. This CDR3 comprises 14 residues.

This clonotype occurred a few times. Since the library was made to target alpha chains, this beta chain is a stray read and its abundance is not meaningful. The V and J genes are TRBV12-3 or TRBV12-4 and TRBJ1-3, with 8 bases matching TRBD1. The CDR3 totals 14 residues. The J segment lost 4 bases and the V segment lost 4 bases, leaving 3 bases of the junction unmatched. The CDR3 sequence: CASSWGDRGNTIYF. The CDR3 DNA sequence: TGTGCCAGCAGTTGGGGGGACAGGGGAAACACCATATATTTT.

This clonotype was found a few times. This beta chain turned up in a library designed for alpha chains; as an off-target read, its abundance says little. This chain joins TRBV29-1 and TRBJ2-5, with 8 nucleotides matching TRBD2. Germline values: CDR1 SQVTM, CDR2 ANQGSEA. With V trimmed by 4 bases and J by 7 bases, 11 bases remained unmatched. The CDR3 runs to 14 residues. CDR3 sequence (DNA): TGCAGCGTTGTTCCCAGCGGGGGACGGGGGACCCAGTACTTC. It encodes CSVVPSGGRGTQYF.

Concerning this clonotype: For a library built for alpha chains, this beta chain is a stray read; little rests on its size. The CDR3 sequence is CASSYGGNIQYF. For the CDR3, the DNA is TGTGCCAGCAGTTACGGGGGAAACATTCAGTACTTC. J is TRBJ2-4 and V is TRBV6-2 or TRBV6-3; tentatively, D is TRBD1 or TRBD2 (5 bases each). Germline CDR1 and CDR2: MNHEY and SVGEGT. The CDR3 covers 12 residues. V was shortened by 2 bases and J by 6 bases, with 5 bases between the two germline ends.

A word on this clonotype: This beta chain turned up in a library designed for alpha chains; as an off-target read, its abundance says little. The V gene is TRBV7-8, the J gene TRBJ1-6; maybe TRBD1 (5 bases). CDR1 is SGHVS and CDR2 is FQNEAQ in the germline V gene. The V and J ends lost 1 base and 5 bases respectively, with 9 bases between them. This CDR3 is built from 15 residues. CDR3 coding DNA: TGTGCCAGCAGCTTAGTGGGGGGGGATAATTCACCCCTCCACTTT. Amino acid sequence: CASSLVGGDNSPLHF.

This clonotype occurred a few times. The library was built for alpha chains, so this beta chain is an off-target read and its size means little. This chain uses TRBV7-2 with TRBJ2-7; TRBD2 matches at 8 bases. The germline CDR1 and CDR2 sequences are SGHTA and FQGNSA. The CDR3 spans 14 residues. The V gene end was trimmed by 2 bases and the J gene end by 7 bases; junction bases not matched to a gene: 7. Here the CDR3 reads CASSLRRGVPEQYF. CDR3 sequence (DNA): TGTGCCAGCAGCTTACGGCGGGGGGTCCCGGAGCAGTACTTC.

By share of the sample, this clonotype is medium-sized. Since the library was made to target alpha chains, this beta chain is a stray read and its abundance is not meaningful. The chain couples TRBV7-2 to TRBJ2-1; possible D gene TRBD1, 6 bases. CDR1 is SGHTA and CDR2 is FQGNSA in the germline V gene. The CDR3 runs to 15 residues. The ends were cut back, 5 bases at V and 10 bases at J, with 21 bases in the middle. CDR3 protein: CASSRGNLVGTEQFF. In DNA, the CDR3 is TGTGCCAGCAGCCGTGGTAATTTGGTTGGGACAGAGCAGTTCTTC.

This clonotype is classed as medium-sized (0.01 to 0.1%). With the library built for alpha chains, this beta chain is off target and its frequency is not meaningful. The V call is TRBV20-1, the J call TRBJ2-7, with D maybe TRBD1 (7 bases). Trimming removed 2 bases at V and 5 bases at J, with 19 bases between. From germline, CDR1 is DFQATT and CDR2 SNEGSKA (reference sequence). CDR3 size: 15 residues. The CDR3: CSARFGGTDVDEQYF. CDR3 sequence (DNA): TGCAGTGCTAGATTTGGAGGGACAGACGTTGACGAGCAGTACTTC.

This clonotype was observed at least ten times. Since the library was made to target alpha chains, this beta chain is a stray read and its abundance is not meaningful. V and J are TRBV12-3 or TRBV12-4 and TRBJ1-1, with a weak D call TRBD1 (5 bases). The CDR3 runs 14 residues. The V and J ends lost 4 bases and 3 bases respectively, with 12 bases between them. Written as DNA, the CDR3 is TGTGCCAGCAGTTCCAGAACGGGGGACACTGAAGCTTTCTTT. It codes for CASSSRTGDTEAFF.

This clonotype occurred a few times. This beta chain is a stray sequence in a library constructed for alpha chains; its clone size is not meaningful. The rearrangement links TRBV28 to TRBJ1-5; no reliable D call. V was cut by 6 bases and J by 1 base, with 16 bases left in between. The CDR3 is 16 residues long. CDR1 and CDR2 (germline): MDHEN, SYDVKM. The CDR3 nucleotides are TGTGCCAGCAGACGGAGAACCAACATCAGCAATCAGCCCCAGCATTTT. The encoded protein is CASRRRTNISNQPQHF.